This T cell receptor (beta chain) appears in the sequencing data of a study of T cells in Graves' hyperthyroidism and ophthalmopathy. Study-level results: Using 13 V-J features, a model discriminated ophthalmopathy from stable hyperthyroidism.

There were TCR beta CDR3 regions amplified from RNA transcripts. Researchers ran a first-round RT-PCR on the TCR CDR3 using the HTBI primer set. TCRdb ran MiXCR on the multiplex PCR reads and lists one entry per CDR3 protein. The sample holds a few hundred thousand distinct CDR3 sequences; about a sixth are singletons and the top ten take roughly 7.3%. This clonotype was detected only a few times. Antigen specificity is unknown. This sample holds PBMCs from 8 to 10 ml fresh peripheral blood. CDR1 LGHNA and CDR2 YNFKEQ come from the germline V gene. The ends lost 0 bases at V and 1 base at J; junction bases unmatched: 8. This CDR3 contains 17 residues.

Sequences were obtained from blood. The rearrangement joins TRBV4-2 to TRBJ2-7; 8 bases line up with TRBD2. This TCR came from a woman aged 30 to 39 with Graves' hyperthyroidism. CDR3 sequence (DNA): TGTGCCAGCAGCCAAGAGAGGATGAGCGGGAGTTCCTACGAGCAGTACTTC. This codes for CASSQERMSGSSYEQYF.